This T cell receptor (beta chain) was identified in a study of shared clonotypes between healthy human individuals. The table came from immunoSEQ multiplex PCR; TCRdb's copy has only in-frame clones and leaves some out. The repertoire holds about 490,000 clones, with roughly 85% as singletons. Between the trimmed V and J ends, which lost 5 bases and 3 bases, there was a span of 16 bases. There are 15 residues in the CDR3. CDR1 and CDR2 from the germline V gene are SEHNR and FQNEAQ (reference sequence). Source material: PBMCs. The clonotype comes from a woman aged 40 to 55 in good health. Some clones in this sample may be carry-over from other donors' samples. The gene calls are TRBV7-9 and TRBJ1-2; D is unresolved. The CDR3 sequence: CASSLFGGQDYGYTF. For the CDR3, the DNA is TGTGCCAGCAGCCTCTTTGGAGGCCAGGACTATGGCTACACCTTC.